These 7 T cell receptor beta chains were all obtained from the same sample, sequenced in a study of post-analysis software for immune sequencing data (dated by TCRdb to 2013 to 2016). Overall study outcomes, separate from this receptor: About five TRBV segments, including TRBV5-6, TRBV5-1 and TRBV20-1, were significantly more frequent in patients than controls.

Library prep was done by PCR. TCRdb shows the sequencer as Illumina HiSeq 2500. To reduce PCR and sequencing biases, unique molecular identifiers were built into the TCR beta cDNA libraries. The public reads were run again by TCRdb, first through fastp at Q25 and then through MiXCR, and only productive beta chains were kept. CDR3 protein sequences are deduplicated, and each keeps its most common genes and DNA. Present in this sample are hundreds of thousands of distinct CDR3 sequences, roughly half of which were seen just once. Together, the top ten hold 4% to 5.5% of the sample. Their cognate antigens are unknown. The source material was blood. These receptors were collected from a girl aged 5 to 17 with multiple sclerosis.

In this sample, this clonotype turned up once. The J gene is TRBJ2-1, the V gene TRBV3-1; D gene ambiguous. V was trimmed by 4 bases and J by 0 bases, leaving 13 bases between them. Germline V gives CDR1 LGHDT, CDR2 YNNKEL (reference sequence). The CDR3 has 16 amino acids. The CDR3 sequence is CASSPNPNLSYNEQFF. The CDR3 coding sequence is TGTGCCAGCAGCCCCAACCCAAACCTCTCCTACAATGAGCAGTTCTTC.

The chain combines TRBV2 with TRBJ2-7; possible D gene TRBD2, 6 bases. CDR3 length: 15 residues. The V gene's germline CDR1 is SNHLY and CDR2 FYNNEI. Trimming removed 2 bases from V and 5 bases from J, with 16 bases in between. The CDR3 spells CASSEKGRGTNEQYF. Here the CDR3 DNA reads TGTGCCAGCAGTGAAAAAGGACGCGGGACCAACGAGCAGTACTTC.

V gene TRBV7-2 combines with J gene TRBJ2-1; 11 positions agree with TRBD2. The trim removed 9 bases at V and 9 bases at J, leaving 7 bases unmatched. The germline V gene has CDR1 SGHTA and CDR2 FQGNSA. This CDR3 spans 13 amino acids. The CDR3 loop reads CASSSGRAGEQFF. The CDR3 coding sequence is TGTGCCAGTAGTAGCGGGAGGGCCGGTGAGCAGTTCTTC. Filled out from reference TRBV7-2 and TRBJ2-1, the complete variable domain reads GAGVSQSPSNKVTEKGKDVELRCDPISGHTALYWYRQSLGQGLEFLIYFQGNSAPDKSGLPSDRFSAERTGGSVSTLTIQRTQQEDSAVYLCASSSGRAGEQFFGPGTRLTVL.

In its sample, this clonotype was seen many times. V gene TRBV5-1 combines with J gene TRBJ2-7, with 8 bases that match TRBD2. After removal of 4 bases from V and 5 bases from J, the junction contained 11 bases not matched to a gene. Germline CDR1 reads SGHRS; CDR2 reads YFSETQ. The CDR3 is 15 residues long. The CDR3 sequence: CASSVRGGRNDEQYF. CDR3 coding DNA: TGCGCCAGCAGCGTCCGCGGCGGGAGGAACGACGAGCAGTACTTC.

The J gene is TRBJ1-2, the V gene TRBV4-1, with D possibly matching TRBD1 (6 bases). Germline V gene data show CDR1 as MGHRA and CDR2 as YSYEKL. The CDR3 sequence is 15 residues long. The V and J ends lost 3 bases and 8 bases respectively, with 19 bases between them. The CDR3 DNA sequence: TGCGCCAGCAGCCAGGAGGTTCGGACAGCGACCGGCTACACCTTC. This encodes CASSQEVRTATGYTF.

The chain is built from TRBV6-5 and TRBJ1-2; no reliable D call. V dropped 8 bases and J dropped 4 bases, with 20 bases sitting between them. Germline V gene sequence: CDR1 MNHEY, CDR2 SVGAGI. This CDR3 is built from 15 residues. CDR3: CASLDREATGYGYTF. Written as DNA, the CDR3 is TGTGCCAGCCTTGATAGGGAAGCCACGGGCTATGGCTACACCTTC.

V is TRBV6-5 and J is TRBJ2-5, with D perhaps assigned TRBD1 or TRBD2 (5 bases each). With 0 bases removed from V and 5 bases from J, the gap between germline ends came to 19 bases. This CDR3 comprises 17 residues. The germline V gene has CDR1 MNHEY and CDR2 SVGAGI. The CDR3 DNA reads TGTGCCAGCAGTTACTCGATTCCATCCGGGGCTCGTGAGACCCAGTACTTC. It encodes CASSYSIPSGARETQYF.